This T cell receptor (beta chain) appears in the sequencing data of a study of CD8 T cells in ankylosing spondylitis. Notes on the study in general: Disease-linked clones were reportedly significantly enriched in matched ankylosing spondylitis synovial fluid. Ankylosing spondylitis blood appeared to be characterized by a TCR beta motif of under 10 highly homologous variants.

TCR beta libraries were made by quantitative 5'-RACE with molecular barcodes. TCRdb re-derived calls from the 5' RACE reads in MiXCR, one entry per CDR3 protein. The repertoire consists of about 460,000 distinct CDR3 sequences, with 5.3% occurring once and the leading ten covering 3% to 4%. Many counts were recorded for this clonotype. Its antigen is still unknown. Trimming removed 0 bases at V and 5 bases at J, with 8 bases between. Germline CDR1 reads DFQATT; CDR2 reads SNEGSKA (reference sequence). There are 13 residues in the CDR3. J is TRBJ2-1 and V is TRBV20-1; D gene unclear. This clonotype was sampled from a male donor with ankylosing spondylitis. The material sequenced was blood, either unsorted or a sorted T cell fraction (not recorded which). The CDR3 bases are TGCAGTGCTAGAGATTACAGAAACAATGAGCAGTTCTTC. It codes for CSARDYRNNEQFF.